These 2 T cell receptor beta chains were all obtained from the same sample, sequenced in a study of T cells in Graves' hyperthyroidism and ophthalmopathy. TCR beta CDR3 region amplification was performed from RNA transcripts. HTBI primers were employed in a first-round RT-PCR of the TCR CDR3. TCRdb independently ran MiXCR on the multiplex PCR reads; one entry per CDR3 protein. The table lists more than 650,000 distinct CDR3 sequences, less than 15% of them singletons. Material: blood. The receptors here all came from a woman between 18 and 30 years old with Graves' hyperthyroidism.

This clonotype was detected ten times or more. This rearrangement joins TRBV29-1 to TRBJ2-1; TRBD1 agrees at 8 bases. Losses at the gene ends were 6 bases for V and 9 bases for J; bases not matched to a gene: 13. The CDR3 covers 14 residues. Per germline, CDR1 SQVTM and CDR2 ANQGSEA. CDR3 protein: CSVLLGQGGGEQFF. DNA for the CDR3: TGCAGCGTCCTTCTAGGACAGGGTGGTGGTGAGCAGTTCTTC.

CDR3 in DNA: TGCAGCGTTGCCACGTGGACAGGGGGTCACTACGAGCAGTACTTC. It specifies CSVATWTGGHYEQYF. The chain joins TRBV29-1 to TRBJ2-7; the match to TRBD1 covers 10 bases. The J segment lost 3 bases and the V segment lost 4 bases, leaving 9 bases of the junction unmatched. The CDR3 is made up of 15 amino acids. Looked up from germline, CDR1 is SQVTM and CDR2 is ANQGSEA.